This is a list of T cell receptor beta chains from one sample in a study of blood T cells in healthy people across ages. TCRdb reprocessed the 5' RACE reads via MiXCR and lists one record per CDR3 protein. The table shows approximately 800,000 distinct CDR3 sequences, with around 25% occurring only once. This same sample was also taken into another study, of T cells of mothers and their children.

What was sequenced was blood. The receptor source for this set is a boy aged 5-17 years in good health. Each CDR3 is given with its conserved first and last residue. Fields, in order: clone size, V gene, CDR3 length, D gene, J gene, CDR3 DNA, CDR3 protein. The D gene is left open where the match is weak. Expanded clones are given a class, and other clones once, few, many or no size at all.

clone_size: -; v_call: TRBV7-2; cdr3_length: 14; d_call: TRBD1; j_call: TRBJ1-4; cdr3_nt: TGTGCCAGCAGTTCTAGAGGGGGCAGGAGAAAACTGTTTTTT; cdr3_aa: CASSSRGGRRKLFF
clone_size: few; v_call: TRBV5-5; cdr3_length: 14; d_call: -; j_call: TRBJ2-1; cdr3_nt: TGTGCCAGCAGTCCCTCGAATATTTACAATGAGCAGTTCTTC; cdr3_aa: CASSPSNIYNEQFF
clone_size: -; v_call: TRBV28; cdr3_length: 13; d_call: TRBD1; j_call: TRBJ1-1; cdr3_nt: TGTGCCAGCAGGGGCAGGGGGAGCACTGAAGCTTTCTTT; cdr3_aa: CASRGRGSTEAFF
clone_size: -; v_call: TRBV11-2; cdr3_length: 17; d_call: TRBD2; j_call: TRBJ2-3; cdr3_nt: TGTGCCAGCAGCTTAGCCCGGTCGGGAGGGCGCACAGATACGCAGTATTTT; cdr3_aa: CASSLARSGGRTDTQYF
clone_size: -; v_call: TRBV7-2; cdr3_length: 15; d_call: -; j_call: TRBJ1-1; cdr3_nt: TGTGCCAGCAGCTTGGCCCGGGTTATGGACACTGAAGCTTTCTTT; cdr3_aa: CASSLARVMDTEAFF
clone_size: few; v_call: TRBV20-1; cdr3_length: 14; d_call: -; j_call: TRBJ2-7; cdr3_nt: TGCAGTGCCCCAACCGGGGACCCCACCTACGAGCAGTACTTC; cdr3_aa: CSAPTGDPTYEQYF
clone_size: few; v_call: TRBV4-1; cdr3_length: 16; d_call: -; j_call: TRBJ2-7; cdr3_nt: TGCGCCAGCAGCAAAACAACAGGGGAGGCCTCCTACGAGCAGTACTTC; cdr3_aa: CASSKTTGEASYEQYF
clone_size: few; v_call: TRBV2; cdr3_length: 16; d_call: TRBD2; j_call: TRBJ2-1; cdr3_nt: TGTGCCAGCAGTGATACCGGGACTATTCCTTACAATGAGCAGTTCTTC; cdr3_aa: CASSDTGTIPYNEQFF
clone_size: -; v_call: TRBV12-3/TRBV12-4; cdr3_length: 13; d_call: -; j_call: TRBJ1-5; cdr3_nt: TGTGCCAGCGGGGCGGCCGAGGGGCAGCCCCAGCATTTT; cdr3_aa: CASGAAEGQPQHF
clone_size: -; v_call: TRBV6-5; cdr3_length: 13; d_call: TRBD1; j_call: TRBJ1-2; cdr3_nt: TGTGCCAGCAGAAGACAGGGATCATATGGCTACACCTTC; cdr3_aa: CASRRQGSYGYTF
clone_size: -; v_call: TRBV11-2; cdr3_length: 20; d_call: TRBD2; j_call: TRBJ2-1; cdr3_nt: TGTGCCAGCAGCTTTTCAGGTCGACTAGCGGGGGGGATAGGGGGCAATGAGCAGTTCTTC; cdr3_aa: CASSFSGRLAGGIGGNEQFF
clone_size: -; v_call: TRBV6-2/TRBV6-3; cdr3_length: 13; d_call: -; j_call: TRBJ1-5; cdr3_nt: TGTGCCAGCACTTCTGTTCAGGGACAGCCCCAGCATTTT; cdr3_aa: CASTSVQGQPQHF
clone_size: -; v_call: TRBV7-3; cdr3_length: 13; d_call: TRBD1; j_call: TRBJ1-4; cdr3_nt: TGTGCCAGAGGGACAGCCCGAAATGAAAAACTGTTTTTT; cdr3_aa: CARGTARNEKLFF
clone_size: -; v_call: TRBV20-1; cdr3_length: 16; d_call: TRBD1; j_call: TRBJ1-2; cdr3_nt: TGCAGTGCTAGAGATCCTCGGGGAGGGGGCGTCTATGGCTACACCTTC; cdr3_aa: CSARDPRGGGVYGYTF
clone_size: -; v_call: TRBV5-1; cdr3_length: 16; d_call: TRBD1; j_call: TRBJ2-7; cdr3_nt: TGCGCCAGCAGTATAACCGGGACAGAGCCAGGCTACGAGCAGTACTTC; cdr3_aa: CASSITGTEPGYEQYF
clone_size: -; v_call: TRBV20-1; cdr3_length: 14; d_call: -; j_call: TRBJ1-2; cdr3_nt: TGCAGTGCTACCCCCTTTCGTTCCGGGTACGGCTACACCTTC; cdr3_aa: CSATPFRSGYGYTF
clone_size: many; v_call: TRBV9; cdr3_length: 15; d_call: TRBD1; j_call: TRBJ1-4; cdr3_nt: TGTGCCAGCAGCGCGAGAGGGACAGGGGAAGAAAAACTGTTTTTT; cdr3_aa: CASSARGTGEEKLFF
clone_size: -; v_call: TRBV20-1; cdr3_length: 16; d_call: TRBD2; j_call: TRBJ2-1; cdr3_nt: TGCAGTGCTAGGGGACTAGCGGGAGTCAGTGGAAGTGAGCAATTCTTC; cdr3_aa: CSARGLAGVSGSEQFF
clone_size: few; v_call: TRBV3-1; cdr3_length: 17; d_call: -; j_call: TRBJ2-5; cdr3_nt: TGTGCCAGCAGCCAAGAGCCGAGTAGCGGCTTGGGGGAGACCCAGTACTTC; cdr3_aa: CASSQEPSSGLGETQYF
clone_size: -; v_call: TRBV10-3; cdr3_length: 14; d_call: TRBD1; j_call: TRBJ2-5; cdr3_nt: TGTGCCATCAGTGAGCCCGACAGGGAAGAGACCCAGTACTTC; cdr3_aa: CAISEPDREETQYF
clone_size: -; v_call: TRBV20-1; cdr3_length: 14; d_call: -; j_call: TRBJ2-5; cdr3_nt: TGCAGTGCTAGAGATTATTTGGGTGCGTGGACCCAGTACTTC; cdr3_aa: CSARDYLGAWTQYF
clone_size: few; v_call: TRBV12-3/TRBV12-4; cdr3_length: 15; d_call: -; j_call: TRBJ2-2; cdr3_nt: TGTGCCAGCAGTTCTATAGGACCGGACACCGGGGAGCTGTTTTTT; cdr3_aa: CASSSIGPDTGELFF
clone_size: -; v_call: TRBV28; cdr3_length: 19; d_call: -; j_call: TRBJ2-6; cdr3_nt: TGTGCCAGCAGTTCCCCAAGGGCCTTAAACCTATCTGGGGCCAACGTCCTGACTTTC; cdr3_aa: CASSSPRALNLSGANVLTF
clone_size: few; v_call: TRBV6-5; cdr3_length: 13; d_call: -; j_call: TRBJ2-5; cdr3_nt: TGTGCCAGCAGTTACACTTCCCTGGGGACCCAGTACTTC; cdr3_aa: CASSYTSLGTQYF
clone_size: few; v_call: TRBV4-3; cdr3_length: 15; d_call: -; j_call: TRBJ2-1; cdr3_nt: TGCGCCAGCAGCCAAGATCTCGGTAGAAGTGATGAGCAGTTCTTC; cdr3_aa: CASSQDLGRSDEQFF
clone_size: -; v_call: TRBV28; cdr3_length: 16; d_call: TRBD1; j_call: TRBJ2-4; cdr3_nt: TGTGCCAGCAGCTTATCGTCAGGGGGCAAGTTAGGCATTCAGTACTTC; cdr3_aa: CASSLSSGGKLGIQYF
clone_size: -; v_call: TRBV15; cdr3_length: 17; d_call: TRBD1; j_call: TRBJ1-1; cdr3_nt: TGTGCCACCAGCTCTCCGGGACAGGGGGCGTCTAACACTGAAGCTTTCTTT; cdr3_aa: CATSSPGQGASNTEAFF
clone_size: -; v_call: TRBV7-2; cdr3_length: 14; d_call: -; j_call: TRBJ1-2; cdr3_nt: TGTGCCAGCAGCCTCGGACGGGAGATACGAGGCTACACCTTC; cdr3_aa: CASSLGREIRGYTF